The 15 T cell receptor beta chains below were found in one sample sequenced in a study of CD8+CD57+ T cells in acquired aplastic anemia. The study profiled TCR beta VDJ and CDR3 using genomic DNA as template. TCRdb fed the reads into MiXCR, producing one record per CDR3 protein. The sample has 90,000 to 120,000 distinct CDR3 sequences; 40% to 65% are singletons. Sequenced input: sorted CD4+, CD8+, or CD8+CD57+ T cells (not recorded which) from PBMCs. The receptors come from a human donor in good health, serving as a control.

This clonotype was counted only a few times. The chain carries TRBV4-3 and TRBJ1-3; D perhaps matches TRBD1 (6 bases). V dropped 3 bases and J dropped 10 bases, with 13 bases sitting between them. The CDR3 is 13 residues long. CDR1 is LGHNA, CDR2 YSLEER, per germline. Here the CDR3 reads CASSQSQGQTIYF. The DNA for the CDR3 is TGCGCCAGCAGCCAGTCACAGGGTCAGACCATATATTTT.

This clonotype was seen repeatedly, ten times or more. The V gene is TRBV12-3 or TRBV12-4, the J gene TRBJ1-1, with unresolved D. The CDR3 covers 16 residues. V was cut by 5 bases and J by 0 bases, with 16 bases left in between. In DNA form, the CDR3 reads TGTGCCAGCAGTCCGTACCCCAGAGACCTGAACACTGAAGCTTTCTTT. Protein: CASSPYPRDLNTEAFF.

CDR3 nucleotide sequence: TGTGCCACCATGGGGGACACCGGGGAGCTGTTTTTT. Protein product: CATMGDTGELFF. This chain uses TRBV24-1 with TRBJ2-2; D is possibly TRBD1 or TRBD2 (5 bases each). Trimming pared 8 bases from V and 3 bases from J, leaving 6 bases between. In germline, CDR1 is KGHDR, CDR2 SFDVKD. The CDR3 extends over 12 amino acids.

The J gene is TRBJ1-6, the V gene TRBV25-1; D ambiguous. V lost 3 bases and J 7 bases, leaving 4 bases between the germline ends. The CDR3 totals 12 residues. Germline-derived CDR1 and CDR2 are MGHDK and SYGVNS. For the CDR3, the DNA is TGTGCCAGCAGTGAGGGGAATTCACCCCTCCACTTT. It is translated as CASSEGNSPLHF. The whole variable domain, remainder taken from reference TRBV25-1 and TRBJ1-6, is EADIYQTPRYLVIGTGKKITLECSQTMGHDKMYWYQQDPGMELHLIHYSYGVNSTEKGDLSSESTVSRIRTEHFPLTLESARPSHTSQYLCASSEGNSPLHFGNGTRLTVT.

The V call is TRBV29-1, the J call TRBJ2-7; D remains ambiguous. V lost 5 bases and J lost 5, with 13 bases in between. This CDR3 comprises 12 residues. Per germline, CDR1 SQVTM and CDR2 ANQGSEA. The CDR3 sequence: CSVLTGGNEQYF. As DNA, the CDR3 is TGCAGCGTTCTTACGGGCGGTAACGAGCAGTACTTC.

This chain connects TRBV29-1 to TRBJ2-7; D gene ambiguous. Germline values: CDR1 SQVTM, CDR2 ANQGSEA. The CDR3 spans 11 residues. V lost 7 bases and J lost 5, with 12 bases in between. This CDR3 reads CSEVGINEQYF. In DNA, the CDR3 is TGCAGCGAGGTGGGGATTAACGAGCAGTACTTC.

V and J are TRBV19 and TRBJ1-2; no reliable D call. The CDR3 covers 12 residues. V shed 3 bases and J shed 4 bases, with 6 bases lying between them. The germline V gene has CDR1 LNHDA and CDR2 SQIVND (reference sequence). The CDR3 region has the DNA TGTGCCAGTAGTATGTATGGCTATGGCTACACCTTC. Translated: CASSMYGYGYTF. Together with reference TRBV19 and TRBJ1-2, the CDR3 gives the full variable domain: DGGITQSPKYLFRKEGQNVTLSCEQNLNHDAMYWYRQDPGQGLRLIYYSQIVNDFQKGDIAEGYSVSREKKESFPLTVTSAQKNPTAFYLCASSMYGYGYTFGSGTRLTVV.

This clonotype was seen ten or more times. The rearrangement uses TRBV9 and TRBJ2-1; possibly TRBD1 or TRBD2 for D (5 bases each). The CDR3 runs to 15 residues. Germline V gene data show CDR1 as SGDLS and CDR2 as YYNGEE. Trimming stripped 0 bases from V and 0 bases from J, with 7 bases between. The CDR3 coding sequence is TGTGCCAGCAGCGTAGGGGGACCCTCCTACAATGAGCAGTTCTTC. Its translation: CASSVGGPSYNEQFF.

This sequence joins TRBV9 and TRBJ2-7, with 8 positions matching TRBD2. Trimming removed 4 bases from V and 3 bases from J; junction bases left unmatched: 12. Germline CDR1 reads SGDLS; CDR2 reads YYNGEE. CDR3 length: 16 amino acids. CDR3 sequence (DNA): TGTGCCAGCAGCCCCCTGGGCGGGGGGCTAATCTACGAGCAGTACTTC. The encoded protein is CASSPLGGGLIYEQYF.

This clonotype was picked up a small number of times. This may be a read error: a much more frequent sequence differs by one nucleotide. The genes are TRBV27 and TRBJ2-5, with TRBD2 as a possible D gene (6 bases). With 1 base removed from V and 7 bases from J, the gap between germline ends came to 10 bases. The CDR3 totals 13 residues. The germline V gene has CDR1 MNHEY and CDR2 SMNVEV (reference sequence). The CDR3 here is CASSLYRGRTQYF. The DNA for the CDR3 is TGTGCCAGCAGTTTATACCGGGGGAGGACCCAGTACTTC.

The chain is built from TRBV29-1 and TRBJ1-3, with D unclear. The CDR3 totals 13 residues. Germline V gives CDR1 SQVTM, CDR2 ANQGSEA. Trimming shortened V by 5 bases and J by 4 bases, and 12 bases separated the two germline ends. In DNA form, the CDR3 reads TGCAGCGTTTGTCGGGATGCGGGAAACACCATATATTTT. This encodes CSVCRDAGNTIYF.

The chain carries TRBV20-1 and TRBJ1-1; 12 nucleotides align to TRBD1. Trimming removed 5 bases from V and 6 bases from J; junction bases left unmatched: 7. The CDR3 has 14 residues. The germline gives CDR1 DFQATT, CDR2 SNEGSKA (reference sequence). The CDR3 region has the DNA TGCAGTGCTCAACCCGGGACAGGGGGCGCTGAAGCTTTCTTT. Translating it yields CSAQPGTGGAEAFF.

In its sample, this clonotype was seen once. The chain uses TRBV15 and TRBJ2-7; no clear D gene. From germline, CDR1 is LNHNV and CDR2 YYDKDF (reference sequence). Trimming stripped 0 bases from V and 2 bases from J, with 11 bases between. The CDR3 runs to 15 residues. The DNA for the CDR3 is TGTGCCACCAGCAGAGACTCCCGGTGGGCCTACGAGCAGTACTTC. Its translation: CATSRDSRWAYEQYF.

The sample holds one count of this clonotype. V and J are TRBV30 and TRBJ1-5; D is ambiguous. Germline loops: CDR1 GTSNPN, CDR2 SVGIG (reference sequence). The CDR3 length is 14 residues. V was clipped by 0 bases and J by 7 bases, with 13 bases between them. The CDR3 reads CAWSVGSSTQPQHF. CDR3 sequence (DNA): TGTGCCTGGAGTGTTGGCAGCAGCACACAGCCCCAGCATTTT.

This clonotype occurred many times. CDR3: CASSLEPSSYEQYF. The DNA for the CDR3 is TGCGCCAGCAGCTTGGAACCGAGCTCCTACGAGCAGTACTTC. This sequence joins TRBV5-1 and TRBJ2-7; D gene ambiguous. CDR3 length equals 14 residues. V gave up 0 bases and J gave up 0 bases, with 7 bases separating them. Germline V CDR1 and CDR2: SGHRS, YFSETQ.